Sequencing of this T cell receptor (beta chain) was carried out in a study of Ad26.COV2.S vaccination and SARS-CoV-2 variants. Using immunoSEQ multiplex PCR, the repertoire was profiled, and TCRdb retains in-frame clones only, with some absent. The sample records about 440,000 clones, about 90% being singletons. Note on this clone: Its target is not known.

Findings of the study overall: Overall T cell responses may have been underestimated by the analyses of TCR breadth and depth. Once vaccination had occurred, spike-specific CD8+ and CD4+ T cell responses reportedly showed substantial breadth.

Treatment of the sample: around 19 received Ad26.COV2.S at low or high dose, single or two shots; 5 received placebo; per-sample allocation not given. Collection of samples fell on day 63 after the first vaccine or placebo injection. With 1 base removed from V and 7 bases from J, the gap between germline ends came to 22 bases. The CDR3 length is 17 residues. The germline V gene encodes CDR1 KGHDR and CDR2 SFDVKD. The sequences come from peripheral blood, collected in a trial of Ad26.COV2.S vaccine versus placebo. The chain employs TRBV24-1 and TRBJ2-7; possible D gene TRBD1, 6 bases. The sequence was obtained from a person between 18 and 60 years old who received the Ad26.COV2.S COVID-19 vaccine or a placebo. CDR3 nucleotides: TGTGCCACCAGTGATTTATACAGGGAGCCGCTGTCGGATGAGCAGTACTTC. Its protein product is CATSDLYREPLSDEQYF.